The entry below gives a single TCR beta chain sequence along with its context. What antigen it recognizes has not been identified. No much larger clone exists at a distance of one base, and base qualities are not known. This entry comes from a study of blood T cell repertoires in COVID-19 (TCRdb year 2020). Regarding the complete study: The collaborator samples originated in the United States, Italy and Spain and spanned the acute and convalescent phases of COVID-19. The sample metadata nearly always contained a de-identified subject ID, COVID-19 status, age in years and sex. The repertoires were released in a freely available public database meant as a resource for research on the immune response to SARS-CoV-2. Where HLA class I and class II types were available, the types were taken from metadata supplied by the sample provider, not from assay-based typing. Samples came from the ongoing ImmuneRACE study (first 160 participants) plus 1,254 subjects from 6 global collaborators. The prospective study material was composed of cDNA or gDNA derived from T cells, B-cell-depleted T cells, or PBMCs. The dataset comprised deeply sampled blood TCRbeta repertoires from subjects exposed to, actively infected with, or recovered from COVID-19.

The CDR3 measures 15 amino acids from cysteine to phenylalanine. Left in the record is the CDR3 DNA by itself, 45 bases read in frame from the first base. The germline V gene encodes CDR1 MNHEY and CDR2 SVGAGI. Trimming removed 9 bases from V and 3 bases from J, leaving 17 bases between the germline ends. Each collaborating institution followed its own protocols to collect whole blood in K2EDTA tubes. Collaborator samples were shipped for TCRbeta analysis as frozen whole blood, isolated PBMCs, or DNA extracted from either sample type. TCRbeta CDR3 regions were amplified from genomic DNA by means of the immunoSEQ Assay, a bias-controlled multiplex PCR. The source study handled its data this way. The number of nucleated cells in each sample was estimated by amplification of reference gene primers within the assay. Sequence reads were collapsed and filtered to measure the absolute abundance of every unique TCRbeta CDR3 rearrangement. Productive Simpson clonality was computed per sample as the square root of Simpson's diversity index over productive rearrangements. Entries here come from immuneACCESS through TCRdb and include only in-frame sequences with V and J called. Some clones fail to appear in such tables; in the studies checked, an unresolved V gene covers under half of the shortfall, and the cause of the remainder is unknown. V and J calls and clone size are as listed in that table; D and trimming were resolved from the DNA. The sample yields more than 150,000 clones; 86% were counted once. The top ten clonotypes cover roughly 7% of the sample.

Points the paper makes about the study in general: Clinical and demographic metadata were provided uncurated, with the amount varying by source and participant.

This receptor was obtained from a man between 50 and 59 years old with active or convalescent COVID-19. Recombination connected TRBV6-5 to TRBJ1-4; perhaps TRBD1 is the D gene, with 6 bases matching. Sequences were obtained from peripheral blood. CDR3 sequence: CARIKPGQSNEKLFF. The nucleotides are TGTGCCAGAATTAAACCGGGACAATCTAATGAAAAACTGTTTTTT.